Listed here are 9 T cell receptor beta chains from one sample, sequenced in a study of blood T cell repertoires in COVID-19. Sequenced by immunoSEQ multiplex PCR; TCRdb stores in-frame clones only, minus some. The sample contains 85,000 to 95,000 clones, roughly 83% of which appear only once. Material: peripheral blood. These TCRs come from a human donor in a cohort sampled during active COVID-19.

CDR3 DNA sequence: TGTGCCAGCAGTTTAGTGGGACATTCCAATCAGCCCCAGCATTTT. Translated, it gives CASSLVGHSNQPQHF. V and J are TRBV27 and TRBJ1-5, with TRBD1 as a possible D gene (6 bases). Germline V lookup: CDR1 MNHEY, CDR2 SMNVEV (reference sequence). Between the trimmed V and J ends, which lost 2 bases and 3 bases, there was a span of 11 bases. The CDR3 length is 15 residues.

This rearrangement joins TRBV12-3 or TRBV12-4 to TRBJ2-7, with no clear D. V dropped 1 base and J dropped 0 bases, with 4 bases sitting between them. The CDR3 has 13 residues. For the CDR3, the DNA is TGTGCCAGCAGTTTAGACGGCTCCTACGAGCAGTACTTC. It yields the protein CASSLDGSYEQYF.

The chain carries TRBV9 and TRBJ1-3, with D uncertain. Germline CDR1 reads SGDLS; CDR2 reads YYNGEE. This CDR3 is built from 11 residues. V lost 4 bases to trimming and J lost 4 bases, with 3 bases between them. CDR3 DNA sequence: TGTGCCAGCAGCCCAGGAAACACCATATATTTT. This sequence encodes CASSPGNTIYF.

Here the CDR3 DNA reads TGCGCCAGCAGTGAGTGGACAGGCGGGTTTACCTACGAGCAGTACTTC. Protein product: CASSEWTGGFTYEQYF. The chain joins TRBV10-1 to TRBJ2-7; 7 bases are a match to TRBD1. V gave up 1 base and J gave up 2 bases; unmatched junction bases: 8. The CDR3 is 16 residues long. The germline CDR1 and CDR2 sequences are WNHNN and SYGVQD (reference sequence).

The CDR3, as DNA: TGTGCTAGTGGTTTGGTCGGGAGGAACAATGAGCAGTTCTTC. Its translation: CASGLVGRNNEQFF. The rearrangement links TRBV12-5 to TRBJ2-1; TRBD2 matches 7 bases. With V trimmed by 0 bases and J by 5 bases, 1 base remained unmatched. In germline, CDR1 is LGHNT, CDR2 FRNRAP. The CDR3 totals 14 residues.

This sequence joins TRBV12-5 and TRBJ2-3; TRBD1 might be the D (6 bases). CDR1 is LGHNT, CDR2 FRNRAP, per germline. The V and J ends lost 10 bases and 6 bases respectively, with 14 bases between them. The CDR3 runs 12 residues. The CDR3 DNA follows: TGTGCTACCTACAGGGTCACCGATACGCAGTATTTT. Protein product: CATYRVTDTQYF.

The chain is built from TRBV7-9 and TRBJ2-3; TRBD2 aligns across 8 bases. The germline gives CDR1 SEHNR, CDR2 FQNEAQ (reference sequence). V trimming: 3 bases; J trimming: 5 bases; junction bases outside the gene matches: 4. This CDR3 region has 14 residues. The CDR3 sequence is CASSLTGGRDTQYF. Here the CDR3 DNA reads TGTGCCAGCAGCTTGACGGGGGGGAGAGATACGCAGTATTTT.

The V and J genes are TRBV5-1 and TRBJ1-2; 8 bases are a match to TRBD1. The length of the CDR3 is 15 residues. The germline V gene encodes CDR1 SGHRS and CDR2 YFSETQ. J lost 2 bases, V lost 5 bases, and 8 bases had no gene match. DNA for the CDR3: TGCGCCAGCAGGCTCAGGGGGCAGGTGAACTATGGCTACACCTTC. Residues: CASRLRGQVNYGYTF. The whole variable domain, remainder taken from reference TRBV5-1 and TRBJ1-2, is KAGVTQTPRYLIKTRGQQVTLSCSPISGHRSVSWYQQTPGQGLQFLFEYFSETQRNKGNFPGRFSGRQFSNSRSEMNVSTLELGDSALYLCASRLRGQVNYGYTFGSGTRLTVV.

This chain uses TRBV19 with TRBJ2-2, with D hard to call. Between the trimmed V and J ends, which lost 5 bases and 7 bases, there was a span of 11 bases. The germline gives CDR1 LNHDA, CDR2 SQIVND (reference sequence). There are 13 residues in the CDR3. The CDR3 bases are TGTGCCAGTAGTCCGCGTGGAGACGGGGAGCTGTTTTTT. This gives the protein CASSPRGDGELFF.